The present T cell receptor beta chain was sequenced within a study of blood T cells in healthy people across ages (dated by TCRdb to the mid-2010s). About the study as a whole: In model experiments, template switching captured about one uniquely barcoded TCR beta cDNA molecule for every two T cells. The study analyzed two additional independent replicas of 1 million unique cDNA reads from the same blood draw for two donors, one aged 18 to 29 and one aged 80 or older. Age-related changes in TCR beta repertoire diversity were measured in the study by deep sequencing normalized with unique cDNA molecular identifiers. Donors of different ages were randomly distributed across sequencing lanes to avoid experimental bias. The donors were split into four age groups: young (average 16 years), middle-aged (roughly 42), aged (more than 60) and long-lived (roughly 77). On the study overall, not on this receptor specifically: Since profiling was done on bulk unsorted PBMCs, naive and antigen-experienced compartments could not be conclusively compared. Compared with the aged group, the long-lived group had more naive CD4+ T cells, fewer expanded clones and increased TCR diversity, suggesting age selection. The CMV infection status of donors was not known, potentially confounding age-related changes in expanded clonotypes. Estimates of total diversity based on one million sequenced T cells were considered lower bounds and underestimates. Observed TCR beta diversity per million T cells fell roughly linearly with age, and a significant reduction was already apparent by age about 36. There was a strong correlation between observed TCR beta diversity and the percentage of naive T cells measured by flow cytometry.

Remarks on this clonotype: Its antigen specificity is not known. No qualities accompany the bases; no much larger clone lies one base away.

Donors were 39 systemically healthy Caucasian individuals from Russia aged about 6 to 100 years. Around 10 milliliters of peripheral blood were collected from each donor into EDTA-treated Vacutainer tubes. Ficoll-Paque density-gradient centrifugation was used to isolate PBMCs, with at least 6 million per sample. Total RNA was extracted from PBMCs with Trizol reagent, with at least 5.5 micrograms obtained per sample. For every donor, an aliquot of PBMCs went through flow cytometry to measure the percentages of naive CD45RAhigh/CD27high T cells. The library was built by means of 5' RACE. Sequencer: Illumina HiSeq 2500. A second about 7 to 12 cycle PCR used a sample-barcoded 5' primer and a J-beta primer mix. Each TCR beta cDNA molecule received a unique molecular identifier from a template-switch 5' adaptor carrying 12 random nucleotides. At least 3 million CDR3-containing paired-end reads were obtained from each sample. The Mint cDNA synthesis kit, primed by a TRBC-specific oligonucleotide, was used to synthesize first-strand cDNA from all RNA. Following uracil-DNA glycosylase treatment, a first 18-cycle PCR with universal primers M1SS and BC2_uni_R was performed on all cDNA. The paper's processing steps were these. Normalization of each sample was performed by random selection of 1 million high-quality reads, each carrying a distinct molecular identifier. Instead of being binned into consensus sequences, reads that shared molecular identifiers were thrown out. MiTCR, set to a Q25 quality threshold and the strictest error-elimination algorithm, was used for CDR3 identification, clonotype clustering and error correction. Lower-bound total TCR beta diversity was estimated with a nonparametric unseen species model using Euler transformation. TCRdb passed the public sequencing reads through fastp at Q25 and MiXCR, retaining productive beta sequences. Identical CDR3 protein sequences are pooled into one entry, listed with their most common genes and DNA. TCRdb, rather than the study authors, made the V and J calls. The sample includes about 1.1 million distinct CDR3 sequences, with approximately 38% observed a single time. The ten largest clones capture 10% to 15% of the sample.

The specimen was blood. The origin of this receptor is a man aged 18 to 30 in good health.

The CDR3 region: CSAEGEMVQINTGELFF. The nucleotides are TGCAGCGCCGAGGGTGAGATGGTACAGATTAACACCGGGGAGCTGTTTTTT. The V and J genes are TRBV29-1 and TRBJ2-2; perhaps TRBD2 is the D gene, with 5 bases matching. CDR1 and CDR2, per the germline V gene, are SQVTM and ANQGSEA. The CDR3 runs 17 residues from the cysteine to the phenylalanine. CDR3 DNA only is kept here, 51 bases in frame from base 1. V gives up 7 bases and J gives up 2 bases, and the segment between their germline ends measures 23 bases.